The clone carrying this T cell receptor (beta chain) was seen a single time. The source of the sample is a study of memory CD4+ T cells and cytomegalovirus serostatus. CDR1 is SGHNT, CDR2 YENEEA, per germline. Trimming pared 3 bases from V and 6 bases from J, leaving 9 bases between. The CDR3 is 13 residues long. Sequencing used immunoSEQ multiplex PCR; TCRdb keeps in-frame clones, though not all of them. The top ten clones hold 1.5% to 2.5% of a sample with roughly 48,000 clones, more than 70% of them seen once. Single viable CD3+CD4+CD8-CD45RO+ cells were sorted as the memory CD4+ T cells. V is TRBV11-3 and J is TRBJ1-5; D is unresolved. This receptor was taken from an adult in good health and CMV-seropositive. The sequenced sample was memory CD4+ T cells from blood. The CDR3 sequence is CASSLPQIQPQHF. The CDR3 nucleotides read TGTGCCAGCAGCTTGCCCCAGATTCAGCCCCAGCATTTT.